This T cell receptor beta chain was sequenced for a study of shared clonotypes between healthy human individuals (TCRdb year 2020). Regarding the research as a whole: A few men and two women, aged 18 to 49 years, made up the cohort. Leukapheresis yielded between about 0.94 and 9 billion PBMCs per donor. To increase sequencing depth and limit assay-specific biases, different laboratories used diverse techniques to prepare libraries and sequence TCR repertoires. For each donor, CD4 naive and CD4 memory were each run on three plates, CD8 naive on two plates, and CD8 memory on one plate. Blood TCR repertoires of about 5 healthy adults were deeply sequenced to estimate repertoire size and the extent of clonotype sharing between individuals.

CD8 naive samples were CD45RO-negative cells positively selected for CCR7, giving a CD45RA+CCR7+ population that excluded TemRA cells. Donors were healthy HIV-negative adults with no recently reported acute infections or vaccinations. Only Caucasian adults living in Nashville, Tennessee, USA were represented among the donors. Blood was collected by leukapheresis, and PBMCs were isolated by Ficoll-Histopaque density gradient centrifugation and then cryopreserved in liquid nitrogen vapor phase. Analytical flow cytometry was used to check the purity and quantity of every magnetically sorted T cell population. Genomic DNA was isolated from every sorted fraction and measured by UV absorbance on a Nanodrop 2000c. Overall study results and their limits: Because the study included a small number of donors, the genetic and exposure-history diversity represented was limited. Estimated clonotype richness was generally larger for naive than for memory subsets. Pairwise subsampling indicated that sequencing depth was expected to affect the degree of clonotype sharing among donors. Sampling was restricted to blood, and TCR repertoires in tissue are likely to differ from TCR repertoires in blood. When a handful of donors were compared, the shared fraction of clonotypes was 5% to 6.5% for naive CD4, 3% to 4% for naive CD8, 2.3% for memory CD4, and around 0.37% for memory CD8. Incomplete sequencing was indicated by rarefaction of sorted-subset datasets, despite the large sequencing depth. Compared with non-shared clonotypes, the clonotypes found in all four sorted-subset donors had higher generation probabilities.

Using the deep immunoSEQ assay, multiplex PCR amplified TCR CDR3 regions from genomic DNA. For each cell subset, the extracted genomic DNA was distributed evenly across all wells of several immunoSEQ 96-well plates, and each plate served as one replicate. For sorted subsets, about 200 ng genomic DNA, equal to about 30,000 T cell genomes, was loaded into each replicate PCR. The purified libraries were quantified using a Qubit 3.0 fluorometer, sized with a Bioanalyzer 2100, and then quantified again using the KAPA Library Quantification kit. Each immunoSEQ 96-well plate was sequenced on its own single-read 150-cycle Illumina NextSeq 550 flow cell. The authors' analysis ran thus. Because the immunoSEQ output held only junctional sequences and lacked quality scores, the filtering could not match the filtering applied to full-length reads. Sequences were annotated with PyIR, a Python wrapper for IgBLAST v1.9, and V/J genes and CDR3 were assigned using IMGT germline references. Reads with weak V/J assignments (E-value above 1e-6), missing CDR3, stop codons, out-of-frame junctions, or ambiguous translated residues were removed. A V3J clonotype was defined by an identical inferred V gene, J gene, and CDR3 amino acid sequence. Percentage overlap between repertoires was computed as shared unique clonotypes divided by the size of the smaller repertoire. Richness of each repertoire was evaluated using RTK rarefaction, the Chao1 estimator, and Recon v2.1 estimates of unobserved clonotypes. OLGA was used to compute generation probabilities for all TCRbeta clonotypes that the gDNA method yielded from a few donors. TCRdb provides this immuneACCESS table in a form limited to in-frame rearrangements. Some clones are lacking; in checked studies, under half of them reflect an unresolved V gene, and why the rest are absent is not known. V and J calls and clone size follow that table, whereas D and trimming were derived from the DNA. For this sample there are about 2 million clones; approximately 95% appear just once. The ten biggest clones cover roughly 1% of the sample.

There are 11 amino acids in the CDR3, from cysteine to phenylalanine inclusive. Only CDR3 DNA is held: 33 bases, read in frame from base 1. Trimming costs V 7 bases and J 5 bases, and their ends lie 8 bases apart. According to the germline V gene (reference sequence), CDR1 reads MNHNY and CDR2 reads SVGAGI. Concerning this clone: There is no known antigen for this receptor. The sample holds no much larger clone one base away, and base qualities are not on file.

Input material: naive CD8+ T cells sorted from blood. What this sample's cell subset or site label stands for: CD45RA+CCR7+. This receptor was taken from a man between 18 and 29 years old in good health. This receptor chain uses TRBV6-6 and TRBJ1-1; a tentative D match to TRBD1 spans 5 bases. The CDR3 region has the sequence CASTSGTEAFF. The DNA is TGTGCCAGCACTTCAGGGACTGAAGCTTTCTTT.